This paragraph reports one TCR beta chain. Its antigen is unknown. This sample is part of a study of read filtering for tumor transcriptome and immune sequencing. Molecular barcoded adaptors covering alpha/delta and beta/gamma chains were used on roughly 400 ng RNA. TCRdb analysed the reads with MiXCR anew, one entry per CDR3 protein. There are over 14,000 distinct CDR3 sequences in the sample; just over 20% occur only once, and around 82% lies in the top ten. This CDR3 is built from 13 residues. Germline V CDR1 and CDR2: SGDLS, YYNGEE. V lost 0 bases and J lost 6, with 8 bases in between. Study conclusions and caveats: Dropping single-read clonotypes raised IR-seq and RNA-seq shared-clonotype correlation.

The chain joins TRBV9 to TRBJ2-3; D ambiguous. The sequence was obtained from a donor aged 40 or over with multiple myeloma. Sequencing was performed on a population of CD138-negative cells sorted from bone marrow. CDR3 bases: TGTGCCAGCAGCGTAGACCCGGCGGATACGCAGTATTTT. This gives the protein CASSVDPADTQYF.